Listed below are T cell receptor beta chains from one sample, sequenced in a study of blood T cell repertoires in COVID-19. The repertoire was sequenced with immunoSEQ multiplex PCR; TCRdb's copy has only in-frame clones and lacks some. The sample consists of more than 150,000 clones, about 86% of them appearing once. Sequencing input: peripheral blood. The source of these receptors is a man aged 50-60 years with active or convalescent COVID-19. Each CDR3 is given with its conserved first and last residue. A D gene is named only where the DNA matches it firmly. Some rows have no size entry. The others give once, few or many, or a class for an expanded clone.

v_gene: TRBV9; d_gene: -; abundance: -; j_gene: TRBJ2-2; CDR3aa: CASSVGAQGQTYTGELFF; CDR3nt: TGTGCCAGCAGCGTAGGTGCCCAAGGACAGACCTACACCGGGGAGCTGTTTTTT
v_gene: TRBV27; d_gene: -; abundance: -; j_gene: TRBJ2-7; CDR3aa: CASSLGLQPYEQYF; CDR3nt: TGTGCCAGCAGCCTGGGACTGCAACCCTACGAGCAGTACTTC
v_gene: TRBV12-5; d_gene: -; abundance: -; j_gene: TRBJ1-6; CDR3aa: CASGVGGISPLHF; CDR3nt: TGTGCTAGTGGTGTAGGGGGAATTTCACCCCTCCACTTT
v_gene: TRBV5-6; d_gene: TRBD1; abundance: -; j_gene: TRBJ1-6; CDR3aa: CASSGDSRNSPLHF; CDR3nt: TGTGCCAGCAGCGGGGACAGCCGGAATTCACCCCTCCACTTT
v_gene: TRBV2; d_gene: TRBD1; abundance: -; j_gene: TRBJ1-1; CDR3aa: CASEDRVAFF; CDR3nt: TGTGCCAGCGAGGACAGGGTAGCTTTCTTT
v_gene: TRBV15; d_gene: TRBD1; abundance: -; j_gene: TRBJ2-5; CDR3aa: CATSSGTDLQETQYF; CDR3nt: TGTGCCACCAGCAGCGGGACAGATCTCCAAGAGACCCAGTACTTC
v_gene: TRBV4-3; d_gene: TRBD2; abundance: -; j_gene: TRBJ2-1; CDR3aa: CASSQDGTLAGAYEQFF; CDR3nt: TGCGCCAGCAGCCAAGATGGAACGCTAGCGGGGGCTTATGAGCAGTTCTTC
v_gene: TRBV5-8; d_gene: TRBD1; abundance: -; j_gene: TRBJ1-6; CDR3aa: CASSLLGTGNSPLHF; CDR3nt: TGTGCCAGCAGCTTACTAGGGACAGGGAATTCACCCCTCCACTTT
v_gene: TRBV9; d_gene: TRBD1; abundance: -; j_gene: TRBJ1-3; CDR3aa: CASSVEGAAGNTIYF; CDR3nt: TGTGCCAGCAGCGTAGAGGGGGCAGCTGGAAACACCATATATTTT
v_gene: TRBV9; d_gene: TRBD1; abundance: -; j_gene: TRBJ1-4; CDR3aa: CASSVAQGASNEKLFF; CDR3nt: TGTGCCAGCAGCGTAGCACAGGGGGCGTCTAATGAAAAACTGTTTTTT
v_gene: TRBV5-1; d_gene: -; abundance: -; j_gene: TRBJ2-2; CDR3aa: CASSFDTTGELFF; CDR3nt: TGCGCCAGCAGCTTTGACACAACCGGGGAGCTGTTTTTT
v_gene: TRBV28; d_gene: -; abundance: -; j_gene: TRBJ1-6; CDR3aa: CASRETRSGWNSPLHF; CDR3nt: TGTGCCAGCAGAGAGACCCGGTCCGGGTGGAATTCACCCCTCCACTTT
v_gene: TRBV23-1; d_gene: TRBD2; abundance: -; j_gene: TRBJ2-7; CDR3aa: CASSARPGLAGNSYEQYF; CDR3nt: TGCGCCAGCAGCGCTCGTCCGGGACTAGCGGGGAACTCCTACGAGCAGTACTTC
v_gene: TRBV9; d_gene: -; abundance: -; j_gene: TRBJ2-3; CDR3aa: CASSGGGVSSNTQYF; CDR3nt: TGTGCCAGCAGCGGCGGCGGGGTTTCCTCAAATACGCAGTATTTT
v_gene: TRBV4-2; d_gene: TRBD1; abundance: once; j_gene: TRBJ1-1; CDR3aa: CASSRQEGRQGAGTEAFF; CDR3nt: TGTGCCAGCAGTCGCCAAGAGGGACGACAGGGGGCGGGGACTGAAGCTTTCTTT
v_gene: TRBV11-3; d_gene: TRBD1; abundance: -; j_gene: TRBJ1-1; CDR3aa: CASSSGQGSAEAFF; CDR3nt: TGTGCCAGCAGCTCAGGACAGGGTAGTGCTGAAGCTTTCTTT
v_gene: TRBV10-3; d_gene: -; abundance: -; j_gene: TRBJ2-7; CDR3aa: CASHGDYEQYF; CDR3nt: TGTGCCTCCCACGGGGACTACGAGCAGTACTTC
v_gene: TRBV3-1/TRBV3-2; d_gene: TRBD1; abundance: -; j_gene: TRBJ2-2; CDR3aa: CASSQASSGGNTGELFF; CDR3nt: TGTGCCAGCAGCCAAGCATCGTCAGGGGGGAACACCGGGGAGCTGTTTTTT
v_gene: TRBV7-3; d_gene: TRBD2; abundance: -; j_gene: TRBJ2-2; CDR3aa: CASSRTSGNTGELFF; CDR3nt: TGTGCCAGCAGCAGGACTAGCGGTAACACCGGGGAGCTGTTTTTT
v_gene: TRBV19; d_gene: TRBD1; abundance: -; j_gene: TRBJ1-2; CDR3aa: CASSISGTEYGYTF; CDR3nt: TGTGCCAGTAGTATATCGGGGACAGAGTATGGCTACACCTTC
v_gene: TRBV5-1; d_gene: TRBD2; abundance: -; j_gene: TRBJ2-3; CDR3aa: CASSGTSGSGTDTQYF; CDR3nt: TGCGCCAGCAGCGGGACTAGCGGCTCGGGCACAGATACGCAGTATTTT
v_gene: TRBV12-3/TRBV12-4; d_gene: TRBD2; abundance: -; j_gene: TRBJ2-7; CDR3aa: CASKRENYEQYF; CDR3nt: TGTGCCAGCAAGCGGGAGAACTACGAGCAGTACTTC
v_gene: TRBV6-1; d_gene: -; abundance: -; j_gene: TRBJ1-2; CDR3aa: CASSEREFIYGYTF; CDR3nt: TGTGCCAGCAGTGAGAGGGAGTTTATCTATGGCTACACCTTC
v_gene: TRBV28; d_gene: TRBD1; abundance: -; j_gene: TRBJ2-4; CDR3aa: CASTLGQAIAKNIQYF; CDR3nt: TGTGCCAGCACCTTGGGACAGGCAATAGCCAAAAACATTCAGTACTTC
v_gene: TRBV7-8; d_gene: -; abundance: -; j_gene: TRBJ2-5; CDR3aa: CASSLASGEGETQYF; CDR3nt: TGTGCCAGCAGCTTAGCCTCAGGGGAGGGAGAGACCCAGTACTTC
v_gene: TRBV6-2/TRBV6-3; d_gene: TRBD2; abundance: -; j_gene: TRBJ2-7; CDR3aa: CASSYPGLAGGSYEQYF; CDR3nt: TGTGCCAGCAGTTACCCTGGACTAGCGGGGGGATCCTACGAGCAGTACTTC
v_gene: TRBV20-1; d_gene: -; abundance: -; j_gene: TRBJ2-1; CDR3aa: CSQLAVNEQFF; CDR3nt: TGCAGTCAGTTAGCTGTAAATGAGCAGTTCTTC
v_gene: TRBV3-1/TRBV3-2; d_gene: -; abundance: -; j_gene: TRBJ2-3; CDR3aa: CASSQEGWGNRANVGTQYF; CDR3nt: TGTGCCAGCAGCCAAGAAGGGTGGGGGAACAGGGCCAACGTAGGTACGCAGTATTTT
v_gene: TRBV24-1; d_gene: TRBD2; abundance: -; j_gene: TRBJ2-3; CDR3aa: CATSDFEGGRDRTDTQYF; CDR3nt: TGTGCCACCAGTGATTTCGAGGGCGGGAGGGACCGAACAGATACGCAGTATTTT
v_gene: TRBV9; d_gene: -; abundance: -; j_gene: TRBJ2-3; CDR3aa: CASSVAVSTDTQYF; CDR3nt: TGTGCCAGCAGCGTAGCGGTAAGCACAGATACGCAGTATTTT
v_gene: TRBV19; d_gene: TRBD1; abundance: -; j_gene: TRBJ2-6; CDR3aa: CASSRPTGGANVLTF; CDR3nt: TGTGCCAGTAGTCGTCCGACAGGGGGGGCCAACGTCCTGACTTTC
v_gene: TRBV21-1; d_gene: -; abundance: -; j_gene: TRBJ2-5; CDR3aa: CASSKGSAGQETQYF; CDR3nt: TGTGCCAGCAGCAAAGGGTCGGCAGGCCAAGAGACCCAGTACTTC
v_gene: TRBV7-9; d_gene: -; abundance: -; j_gene: TRBJ2-6; CDR3aa: CASSLQGYGANVLTF; CDR3nt: TGTGCCAGCAGCTTACAGGGGTATGGGGCCAACGTCCTGACTTTC
v_gene: TRBV4-2; d_gene: TRBD2; abundance: -; j_gene: TRBJ2-2; CDR3aa: CASSLGGRGEGELFF; CDR3nt: TGTGCCAGCAGCCTAGGAGGACGGGGGGAGGGGGAGCTGTTTTTT
v_gene: TRBV5-1; d_gene: TRBD1; abundance: -; j_gene: TRBJ1-1; CDR3aa: CASSVPTGDTEAFF; CDR3nt: TGCGCCAGCAGTGTCCCCACAGGGGACACTGAAGCTTTCTTT